A single sample is the source of the 10 T cell receptor beta chains below, sequenced in a study of cytomegalovirus exposure and HLA in healthy donors. Use of 60 Vbeta and 13 Jbeta primers characterized the PCR. Sequencing used immunoSEQ multiplex PCR; TCRdb keeps in-frame clones, though not all of them. This sample has around 130,000 clones, with over 8.5% found just once. Sample: PBMCs. These TCRs come from a woman aged 35 to 49 in good health and CMV-seropositive.

This clone was observed a handful of times. The chain has TRBV6-5 and TRBJ1-2; D gene unclear. The CDR3 totals 13 residues. V was clipped by 2 bases and J by 2 bases, with 6 bases between them. Per germline, CDR1 MNHEY and CDR2 SVGAGI. The CDR3 DNA is TGTGCCAGCAGTTACGGGGAGAACTATGGCTACACCTTC. It translates to CASSYGENYGYTF.

The chain is built from TRBV7-9 and TRBJ1-2; the match to TRBD1 covers 9 bases. With V trimmed by 4 bases and J by 7 bases, 22 bases remained unmatched. Germline CDR1 SEHNR, CDR2 FQNEAQ (reference sequence). The CDR3 has 19 residues. The CDR3 reads CASSSNFGAGQGGPFGYTF. CDR3 DNA: TGTGCCAGCAGCTCTAACTTCGGAGCGGGACAGGGAGGGCCTTTTGGCTACACCTTC.

This clone was counted between two and nine times. The sample contains more than one DNA sequence encoding this CDR3. CDR3 sequence: CASSVEGASGNTIYF. The CDR3 coding sequence is TGTGCCAGCAGCGTAGAAGGAGCCTCTGGAAACACCATATATTTT. The gene calls are TRBV9 and TRBJ1-3; D is ambiguous. The ends were cut back, 0 bases at V and 0 bases at J, with 7 bases in the middle. The germline V gene has CDR1 SGDLS and CDR2 YYNGEE. The CDR3 runs 15 residues.

The rearrangement uses TRBV28 and TRBJ2-5; TRBD2 matches at 7 bases. The CDR3 sequence is 13 residues long. Looked up from germline, CDR1 is MDHEN and CDR2 is SYDVKM. The ends lost 8 bases at V and 0 bases at J; junction bases unmatched: 3. The CDR3, as DNA: TGTGCCAGCGGGACTACATACCAAGAGACCCAGTACTTC. Translation gives CASGTTYQETQYF.

This clone was recorded a few times. This sequence joins TRBV5-1 and TRBJ2-7; tentative D call: TRBD1 (6 bases). Germline assignment: CDR1 SGHRS and CDR2 YFSETQ. Trimming left V 1 base short and J 3 bases short, with 11 bases between. The CDR3 contains 14 residues. The chain's CDR3 is CASSLNYRDYEQYF. The CDR3 DNA sequence: TGCGCCAGCAGCTTGAACTACAGGGACTACGAGCAGTACTTC.

The rearrangement links TRBV10-1 to TRBJ1-2; tentative D call: TRBD1 (5 bases). Germline V gene data show CDR1 as WNHNN and CDR2 as SYGVQD (reference sequence). V was cut by 2 bases and J by 7 bases, with 14 bases left in between. The CDR3 has 14 residues. The CDR3 DNA is TGCGCCAGCAGTGAGAATGTGAAAAGGGGTGGCTACACCTTC. Translation: CASSENVKRGGYTF.

This chain joins TRBV5-1 and TRBJ2-7, with a weak D call TRBD2 (5 bases). The length of the CDR3 is 14 residues. Germline assignment: CDR1 SGHRS and CDR2 YFSETQ. Trimming removed 0 bases at V and 2 bases at J, with 9 bases between. In DNA form, the CDR3 reads TGCGCCAGCAGCTTGGGAGGGATTACCTACGAGCAGTACTTC. Its protein is CASSLGGITYEQYF.

This clone has more than one count but fewer than ten. The V gene is TRBV7-9, the J gene TRBJ1-1; D uncertain. Trimming stripped 1 base from V and 7 bases from J, with 10 bases between. This CDR3 comprises 13 residues. The germline V gene encodes CDR1 SEHNR and CDR2 FQNEAQ (reference sequence). CDR3 region: CASSLDVGLEAFF. The CDR3 coding sequence is TGTGCCAGCAGCTTAGATGTGGGCCTTGAAGCTTTCTTT.

This clone came up a few times. This sequence joins TRBV4-1 and TRBJ1-2; D is unresolved. Germline V CDR1 and CDR2: MGHRA, YSYEKL. With 3 bases removed from V and 3 bases from J, the gap between germline ends came to 8 bases. This CDR3 has 13 amino acids. The CDR3 nucleotides are TGCGCCAGCAGCCACCCGGCGGACTATGGCTACACCTTC. It yields the protein CASSHPADYGYTF.

This clone was counted a few times. The chain recombines TRBV10-3 with TRBJ1-2; D not certain. The germline V gene has CDR1 ENHRY and CDR2 SYGVKD. This CDR3 is 14 amino acids long. V dropped 4 bases and J dropped 1 base, with 10 bases sitting between them. The CDR3 loop is CAISVNRDNYGYTF. As DNA, the CDR3 is TGTGCCATCAGTGTTAACAGAGATAACTATGGCTACACCTTC.